The rows below give T cell receptor beta chains drawn from one sample of a study of cytomegalovirus exposure and HLA in healthy donors. This table comes from immunoSEQ multiplex PCR, and its TCRdb copy is limited to in-frame clones, with some not included. The sample gives about 330,000 clones, about nine tenths of which show up once; 0.65% to 0.85% is in the top ten. The material sequenced was PBMCs. Receptors originate from a woman in her late teens or twenties in good health and CMV-seronegative. Each CDR3 is given without its conserved first and last residue. The size entry is marked missing in some rows and otherwise reads once, few, many or a size class.

size,J,V,CDR3
.,TRBJ1-4,TRBV6-5,ASSYVAVEEKLF
.,TRBJ1-2,TRBV10-3,AISFLQGGYGYT
.,TRBJ2-7,TRBV25-1,ASTDLTGGRLHYEQY
.,TRBJ2-1,TRBV18,ASSPRTPQGNEQF
.,TRBJ2-5,TRBV5-4,ASSLPRETQY
.,TRBJ2-7,TRBV25-1,ASAGTGSLEQY
.,TRBJ2-7,TRBV6-1,ASSERRQVAYEQY
.,TRBJ1-2,TRBV7-2,ASSLLDSYGYT
.,TRBJ1-1,TRBV4-3,ASSQDAQPYTEAF
.,TRBJ2-7,TRBV6-1,ASRAAPGGHYEQY
.,TRBJ2-1,TRBV4-3,ASSHNYNEQF
.,TRBJ2-1,TRBV23-1,ASSQGPKRSYNEQF
.,TRBJ2-3,TRBV6-5,ASRTALDTDTQY
.,TRBJ1-2,TRBV9,ASSVDTANYGYT
few,TRBJ2-7,TRBV25-1,ASKPSLYGIPHEQY
.,TRBJ1-5,TRBV5-6,ASSLLHSNQPQH
.,TRBJ2-1,TRBV5-6,ASSWYSGNEQF
once,TRBJ2-1,TRBV2,ASSTSLSTGHEQF
.,TRBJ2-3,TRBV7-6,ASSLSAVSTDTQY
.,TRBJ1-2,TRBV10-3,AISEGQGADYGYT
.,TRBJ2-5,TRBV5-4,ASSLGGLAETQY